This TCR beta chain was identified in a study of shared clonotypes between healthy human individuals. Background on the study: Every donor yielded three CD4 naive, three CD4 memory, two CD8 naive and one CD8 memory plate.

The table came from immunoSEQ multiplex PCR; TCRdb's copy has only in-frame clones and leaves some out. The sample comprises about 2 million clones, approximately 95% of which are singletons, and 0.13% rests with the top ten. Donors comprised only Caucasian adults living in Nashville, Tennessee. There are 13 residues in the CDR3. Germline V gene lookup returns CDR1 MGHDK and CDR2 SYGVNS. V lost 7 bases and J lost 7, with 13 bases in between. The sequence derives from a man aged 18 to 30 in good health. The chain employs TRBV25-1 and TRBJ2-2; D remains ambiguous. The sample taken for sequencing was naive CD4+ T cells sorted from blood. Noted subset: CD45RA+ positively selected. The CDR3: CASTGSDLGELFF. The CDR3 DNA is TGTGCCAGCACTGGGTCGGACCTCGGGGAGCTGTTTTTT.